These T cell receptor beta chains were read from a single sample in a study of T cell responses to AZD1222 COVID-19 vaccine. Profiling relied on immunoSEQ multiplex PCR, and the TCRdb table lists in-frame clones only, not all of them. The top ten clones hold about 6% of a sample with 85,000 to 90,000 clones, 88% of them seen once. Here the sequenced sample was peripheral blood, taken on day 0 of AZD1222 vaccination. The receptors shown here come from an adult in good health. Each CDR3 is given with its conserved first and last residue. A D gene is named only where the DNA matches it firmly. Some rows have no size entry. The others give once, few or many, or a class for an expanded clone.

size | J | D | V | DNA | CDR3
. | TRBJ2-1 | TRBD2 | TRBV11-2 | TGTGCCAGCAGCTTCTTAAGCGGGAGCTCCTACAATGAGCAGTTCTTC | CASSFLSGSSYNEQFF
. | TRBJ2-1 | . | TRBV5-6 | TGTGCCAGCAGCTTGGGGTCCAGATACAATGAGCAGTTCTTC | CASSLGSRYNEQFF
. | TRBJ2-7 | . | TRBV11-2 | TGTGCCAGCAGCTTAGGTGCTACGGGGCTTCATCCCTACGAGCAGTACTTC | CASSLGATGLHPYEQYF
. | TRBJ2-2 | . | TRBV5-1 | TGCGCCAGCAACTTGGCAGGGAGCCAGGACACCGGGGAGCTGTTTTTT | CASNLAGSQDTGELFF
. | TRBJ2-2 | TRBD1 | TRBV6-5 | TGTGCCAGCAGTTACATCCGGACAGGGGGTCACGGGGAGCTGTTTTTT | CASSYIRTGGHGELFF
. | TRBJ2-6 | . | TRBV4-3 | TGCGCCAGCAGCCAAGTTAGCTCTGGGGCCAACGTCCTGACTTTC | CASSQVSSGANVLTF
. | TRBJ2-7 | . | TRBV21-1 | TGTGCCAGCCACGACAGGGTTTACGAGCAGTACTTC | CASHDRVYEQYF
. | TRBJ2-4 | . | TRBV11-2 | TGTGCCAGCAGCTTAGCCCTAGCCAAAAACATTCAGTACTTC | CASSLALAKNIQYF
. | TRBJ2-5 | . | TRBV7-9 | TGTGCCAGCAGCTCCAAGAGAGGGGAAGAGACCCAGTACTTC | CASSSKRGEETQYF
. | TRBJ1-4 | . | TRBV19 | TGTGCCAGTAGCGGGACCGCTTTTAATGAAAAACTGTTTTTT | CASSGTAFNEKLFF
. | TRBJ1-1 | . | TRBV6-2/TRBV6-3 | TGTGCCAGCAGTTACTCCCCGCGGGCCGATGAAGCTTTCTTT | CASSYSPRADEAFF
. | TRBJ1-6 | . | TRBV4-2 | TGTGCCAGCAGCCAAGCTTTTGACAGAGCACCTAATTCACCCCTCCACTTT | CASSQAFDRAPNSPLHF
few | TRBJ2-3 | . | TRBV6-1 | TGTGCCAGCAGTGAAAGGGTGGGGGGTTTCGCAGATACGCAGTATTTT | CASSERVGGFADTQYF
. | TRBJ2-7 | . | TRBV6-2/TRBV6-3 | TGTGCCAGCAGCGCAATCCGGGACAACATTGACTACGAGCAGTACTTC | CASSAIRDNIDYEQYF
once | TRBJ1-4 | . | TRBV2 | TGTGCCAGCAGTGTGGAAACTAATGAAAAACTGTTTTTT | CASSVETNEKLFF
. | TRBJ1-1 | . | TRBV29-1 | TGCAGCGCACATCCCTCGGGCACTGAAGCTTTCTTT | CSAHPSGTEAFF
. | TRBJ2-1 | TRBD2 | TRBV10-3 | TGTGCCATCAGTGAAGTGACTAGCGGCAGGAGCTCCTACAATGAGCAGTTCTTC | CAISEVTSGRSSYNEQFF
. | TRBJ2-3 | TRBD1 | TRBV4-1 | TGCGCCAGCAGCCAAGTGAGGACAGGAGGCACAGATACGCAGTATTTT | CASSQVRTGGTDTQYF
. | TRBJ1-3 | TRBD1 | TRBV19 | TGTGCCAGTACCCCCGGGACAGTAAGAAGTGGAAACACCATATATTTT | CASTPGTVRSGNTIYF
once | TRBJ1-1 | . | TRBV6-5 | TGTGCCAGCAGTTACTCTGGGGGGGTCGGTGAAGCTTTCTTT | CASSYSGGVGEAFF
. | TRBJ2-7 | TRBD1 | TRBV6-5 | TGTGCCAGCAGTCGAGGGGGCAGGAGGTACGAGCAGTACTTC | CASSRGGRRYEQYF
. | TRBJ2-5 | TRBD1 | TRBV5-1 | TGCGCCAGCAGCTCGACAGGGGGCATCGGAGAGACCCAGTACTTC | CASSSTGGIGETQYF
once | TRBJ2-5 | . | TRBV5-1 | TGCGCCAGCAGCTTGGGGGATTCCGCAGAGACCCAGTACTTC | CASSLGDSAETQYF
. | TRBJ2-1 | . | TRBV6-5 | TGTGCCAGCAACCCTAGGACGTACAATGAGCAGTTCTTC | CASNPRTYNEQFF
. | TRBJ1-5 | . | TRBV7-9 | TGTGCCAGCAGCTTAGAGGGGGGTCAGCCCCAGCATTTT | CASSLEGGQPQHF
. | TRBJ1-5 | . | TRBV6-1 | TGTGCCAGCAGTGACAGCTGGGATCAGCCCCAGCATTTT | CASSDSWDQPQHF
. | TRBJ1-1 | . | TRBV19 | TGTGCCAGTAGTGTCCGGACGGGGAACACTGAAGCTTTCTTT | CASSVRTGNTEAFF
. | TRBJ1-2 | . | TRBV29-1 | TGCAGCGTTGAAGTACCCGGGGATGACTATGGCTACACCTTC | CSVEVPGDDYGYTF
. | TRBJ2-3 | . | TRBV4-1 | TGCGCCAGCAGCCAAGTTGGGGCCACTAGCACAGATACGCAGTATTTT | CASSQVGATSTDTQYF
. | TRBJ1-2 | . | TRBV18 | TGTGCCAGCTCACCGGACTCCAGCTATGGCTACACCTTC | CASSPDSSYGYTF
. | TRBJ2-3 | . | TRBV5-8 | TGTGCCAGCAGCTTCCATAGGGGGGGCACAGATACGCAGTATTTT | CASSFHRGGTDTQYF
. | TRBJ1-6 | . | TRBV28 | TGTGCCAGCAGTTTGGAGTTGGGTAATTCACCCCTCCACTTT | CASSLELGNSPLHF
. | TRBJ2-7 | TRBD1 | TRBV9 | TGTGCCAACAGCGTAGGACAGGGGCCCTACGAGCAGTACTTC | CANSVGQGPYEQYF
. | TRBJ2-2 | . | TRBV4-2 | TGTGCCAGCAGCCCCAACGGCGGGGATAACACCGGGGAGCTGTTTTTT | CASSPNGGDNTGELFF
. | TRBJ1-2 | TRBD1 | TRBV27 | TGTGCCAGCAGTCCCCTCCCCCGGGACAGGGGGCAATATGGCTACACCTTC | CASSPLPRDRGQYGYTF
. | TRBJ2-1 | . | TRBV30 | TGTGCCTGGGAGGGACTGACCTCCTACAATGAGCAGTTCTTC | CAWEGLTSYNEQFF
once | TRBJ1-4 | . | TRBV20-1 | TGCAGTGCTAGTCCCCAGTGGGGGTTCCGAAAACTGTTTTTT | CSASPQWGFRKLFF
. | TRBJ2-5 | . | TRBV28 | TGTGCCAGCAGTACGTGGACACCCCAAGAGACCCAGTACTTC | CASSTWTPQETQYF
. | TRBJ2-2 | . | TRBV3-1/TRBV3-2 | TGTGCCAGCAGCCACCCGTTGGGAAACACCGGGGAGCTGTTTTTT | CASSHPLGNTGELFF
once | TRBJ2-3 | . | TRBV6-5 | TGTGCCAGCAGCAGACTACACCAAAACACAGATACGCAGTATTTT | CASSRLHQNTDTQYF
. | TRBJ1-5 | . | TRBV7-9 | TGTGCCAGCAGCTTGCAGGGGACGTACAATCAGCCCCAGCATTTT | CASSLQGTYNQPQHF
. | TRBJ2-3 | . | TRBV20-1 | TGCAGTGCCCTTAGCCCAGATACGCAGTATTTT | CSALSPDTQYF
. | TRBJ1-5 | . | TRBV21-1 | TGTGCCAGCAGCACCCCGGTCAATCAGCCCCAGCATTTT | CASSTPVNQPQHF
. | TRBJ1-4 | . | TRBV28 | TGTGCCAGCAGTCGATTGGGGGGGACTAATGAAAAACTGTTTTTT | CASSRLGGTNEKLFF
. | TRBJ1-2 | . | TRBV4-3 | TGCGCCAGCAGCCAAGGTCCAGGGCCGTCCTATGGCTACACCTTC | CASSQGPGPSYGYTF
. | TRBJ2-1 | TRBD2 | TRBV19 | TGTGCCAGTAGAACTCCCAGGGGAGCGGGAGGGGTCTATGAGCAGTTCTTC | CASRTPRGAGGVYEQFF
. | TRBJ1-6 | . | TRBV19 | TGTGCCAGTAGGGACCAGGTCGGTCGGTCGGATTCACCCCTCCACTTT | CASRDQVGRSDSPLHF
few | TRBJ1-1 | . | TRBV28 | TGTGCCAGCAGTTTATCCCCGACACGAATGAACACTGAAGCTTTCTTT | CASSLSPTRMNTEAFF
. | TRBJ1-2 | . | TRBV21-1 | TGTGCCAGCAGCAAAGGGGACAGCCTCTATGGCTACACCTTC | CASSKGDSLYGYTF
few | TRBJ2-7 | . | TRBV7-3 | TGTGCCAGCAGCTTATTGGCTAGCTCCGATTACGAGCAGTACTTC | CASSLLASSDYEQYF
. | TRBJ2-7 | TRBD1 | TRBV27 | TGTGCCAGCAGTCGAAAACCGGGACAGGAAAATTACGAGCAGTACTTC | CASSRKPGQENYEQYF
. | TRBJ2-3 | . | TRBV11-2 | TGTGCCAGCAGTCAGACAGGAGATACGCAGTATTTT | CASSQTGDTQYF
. | TRBJ2-2 | TRBD2 | TRBV5-8 | TGTGCCAGCAGCTTGAGCGGGAGTTTGGCCGGGGAGCTGTTTTTT | CASSLSGSLAGELFF
. | TRBJ1-5 | . | TRBV2 | TGTGCCAGCAGGAGGGACATAGGCGATCAGCCCCAGCATTTT | CASRRDIGDQPQHF
. | TRBJ1-5 | TRBD1 | TRBV6-2/TRBV6-3 | TGTGCCAGCAGTGGCGGACAGGACAATCAGCCCCAGCATTTT | CASSGGQDNQPQHF
. | TRBJ2-5 | TRBD1 | TRBV7-2 | TGTGCCAGCAGCGGACGGACAGGGTCGGAGACCCAGTACTTC | CASSGRTGSETQYF
few | TRBJ1-5 | TRBD1 | TRBV5-6 | TGTGCCAGCAGCCTAGGTAGCAGGGGGAACCAGCCCCAGCATTTT | CASSLGSRGNQPQHF
once | TRBJ1-1 | . | TRBV19 | TGTGCCAGTAGCCCCGGGGGAGGGACTGAAGCTTTCTTT | CASSPGGGTEAFF
once | TRBJ2-7 | TRBD1 | TRBV30 | TGTGCCTGGAGTGGGACAGGTTCCGAGCAGTACTTC | CAWSGTGSEQYF